The clone carrying this T cell receptor beta chain has only a few counts. Its antigen is still unknown. General study points: Whole repertoires were not studied in the larger cohort, only one V-J beta rearrangement.

This CDR3 contains 15 residues. V lost 0 bases to trimming and J lost 0 bases, with 11 bases between them. Germline-derived CDR1 and CDR2 are SQVTM and ANQGSEA. TCRdb itself ran the 5' RACE reads through MiXCR, one entry per CDR3 protein. Found here are tens of thousands of distinct CDR3 sequences, about 28% of them singletons; the top ten hold 2.1%. The TCR originated in a female donor with breast cancer. The rearrangement links TRBV29-1 to TRBJ1-1; the D gene is possibly TRBD1 (6 bases). The sequencing sample was made of naive CD4+ T cells sorted from blood. As to subset: naive CD4+ T cells, CD4+CD45RA+CD25-. Here the CDR3 DNA reads TGCAGCGTTGAAGAGGGACACACCATGAACACTGAAGCTTTCTTT. Translating gives CSVEEGHTMNTEAFF.